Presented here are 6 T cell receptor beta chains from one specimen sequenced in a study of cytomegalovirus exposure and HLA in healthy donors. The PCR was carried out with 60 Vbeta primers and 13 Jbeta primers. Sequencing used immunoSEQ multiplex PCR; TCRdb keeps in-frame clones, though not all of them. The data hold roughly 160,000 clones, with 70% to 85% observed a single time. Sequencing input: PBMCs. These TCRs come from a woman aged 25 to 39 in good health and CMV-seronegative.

DNA for the CDR3: TGTGCCAGCAGCCTCCCCGGTCAAGCTTTCTTT. This translates into CASSLPGQAFF. The chain is built from TRBV5-8 and TRBJ1-1; D uncertain. This CDR3 has 11 amino acids. V lost 4 bases and J 9 bases, leaving 10 bases between the germline ends. CDR1 and CDR2 (germline): SGHTS, YDEGEE.

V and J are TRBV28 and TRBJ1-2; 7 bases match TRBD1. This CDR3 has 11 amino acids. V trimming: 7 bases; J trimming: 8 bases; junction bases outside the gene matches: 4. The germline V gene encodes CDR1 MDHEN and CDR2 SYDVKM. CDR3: CASKTGFGYTF. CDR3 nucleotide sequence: TGTGCCAGCAAGACAGGGTTCGGCTACACCTTC.

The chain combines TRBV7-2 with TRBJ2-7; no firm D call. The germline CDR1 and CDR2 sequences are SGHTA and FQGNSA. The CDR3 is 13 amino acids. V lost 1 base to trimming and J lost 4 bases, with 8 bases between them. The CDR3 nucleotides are TGTGCCAGCAGCTTAGGACCTAGATACGAGCAGTACTTC. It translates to CASSLGPRYEQYF.

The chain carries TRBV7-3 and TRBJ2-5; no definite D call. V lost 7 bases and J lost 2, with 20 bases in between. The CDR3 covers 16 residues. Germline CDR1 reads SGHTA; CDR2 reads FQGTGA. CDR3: CASTALPGQLQETQYF. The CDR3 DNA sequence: TGTGCCAGCACCGCCCTTCCTGGGCAACTTCAAGAGACCCAGTACTTC.

CDR3 nucleotides: TGTGCCAGCACCCCCTCCGGGGGGGCGCTGGGCTACACCTTC. Translation: CASTPSGGALGYTF. The chain combines TRBV27 with TRBJ1-2; tentative D call: TRBD1 (6 bases). The V gene lost 7 bases and the J gene lost 8 bases, with 20 bases spanning the gap. The germline CDR1 and CDR2 sequences are MNHEY and SMNVEV (reference sequence). This CDR3 has 14 amino acids.

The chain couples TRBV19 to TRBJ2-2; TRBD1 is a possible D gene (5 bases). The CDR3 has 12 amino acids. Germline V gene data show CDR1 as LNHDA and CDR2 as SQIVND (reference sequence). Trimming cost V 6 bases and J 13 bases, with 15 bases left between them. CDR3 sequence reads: CASRGASGGLFF. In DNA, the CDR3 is TGTGCCAGTAGAGGGGCCTCGGGTGGGCTGTTTTTT.